What follows are 31 T cell receptor beta chains derived from one specimen sequenced in a study of T cells in Graves' hyperthyroidism and ophthalmopathy. Amplified TCR beta CDR3 regions derived from RNA transcripts. When the TCR CDR3 underwent first-round RT-PCR, the HTBI primer set was used. In TCRdb, the multiplex PCR reads were re-called with MiXCR into one record per CDR3 protein. This table has hundreds of thousands of distinct CDR3 sequences, approximately 17% appearing once. Sequencing was done on a sample of blood. The receptors were sampled from a woman aged 18-29 years with Graves' ophthalmopathy.

V is TRBV5-1 and J is TRBJ2-6; TRBD1 or TRBD2 may be the D gene (5 bases each). V was shortened by 0 bases and J by 0 bases, with 16 bases between the two germline ends. Germline V lookup: CDR1 SGHRS, CDR2 YFSETQ. The CDR3 is 19 residues long. The CDR3 DNA follows: TGCGCCAGCAGCTTGGAACGGGGCAGTGGGACCTCTGGGGCCAACGTCCTGACTTTC. Its protein product is CASSLERGSGTSGANVLTF.

The chain combines TRBV5-6 with TRBJ1-5, with 7 bases identical to TRBD1. J was trimmed by 7 bases and V by 4 bases; bases with no gene match: 11. Germline loops: CDR1 SGHDT, CDR2 YYEEEE. This CDR3 has 15 amino acids. The CDR3 here is CASSQWTTGSQPQHF. The CDR3 coding sequence is TGTGCCAGCAGCCAATGGACGACAGGGAGCCAGCCCCAGCATTTT.

The table lists this clonotype with many counts. The chain is built from TRBV2 and TRBJ2-3, with TRBD2 matching 11 bases. Germline V gene data show CDR1 as SNHLY and CDR2 as FYNNEI. With V trimmed by 5 bases and J by 0 bases, 7 bases remained unmatched. CDR3 length: 17 amino acids. The CDR3, as DNA: TGTGCCAGCAGTACCGGGACTAGCGGACTTAGCACAGATACGCAGTATTTT. It is translated as CASSTGTSGLSTDTQYF.

To note about this clonotype: A read error is possible here, since a much larger clone lies one base away. This chain joins TRBV28 and TRBJ1-4, with D perhaps TRBD1 (6 bases). V gave up 8 bases and J gave up 8 bases, with 21 bases separating them. CDR3 size: 15 residues. Germline V lookup: CDR1 MDHEN, CDR2 SYDVKM. CDR3 sequence: CASRPPGGTGEKLFF. The CDR3 DNA is TGTGCCAGCCGCCCCCCGGGGGGTACAGGGGAAAAACTGTTTTTT.

The chain couples TRBV7-2 to TRBJ2-6; 11 nucleotides align to TRBD1. This CDR3 is built from 17 residues. The V gene end was trimmed by 3 bases and the J gene end by 2 bases; junction bases not matched to a gene: 3. From germline, CDR1 is SGHTA and CDR2 FQGNSA. The CDR3 sequence is CASSFGQGAAGANVLTF. The DNA of the CDR3 is TGTGCCAGCAGCTTCGGACAGGGGGCGGCTGGGGCCAACGTCCTGACTTTC.

At least ten counts were recorded for this clonotype. V is TRBV11-2 and J is TRBJ1-1; tentatively, D is TRBD1 (5 bases). The V end lost 7 bases, the J end lost 6 bases, and 24 bases lay between the germline ends. The CDR3 loop spans 16 amino acids. Germline CDR1 and CDR2: SGHAT and FQNNGV. CDR3 loop: CASKLPGGGGYAEAFF. In DNA, the CDR3 is TGTGCCAGCAAACTACCCGGGGGGGGGGGGTATGCTGAAGCTTTCTTT.

This clonotype has ten or more counts. One junction end does not reproduce the germline sequence, and a read error may be involved. The rearrangement links TRBV5-1 to TRBJ1-1; D remains unclear. This CDR3 comprises 11 residues. Germline V gene lookup returns CDR1 SGHRS and CDR2 YFSETQ. The CDR3 protein is CASSLGTEAFF. The CDR3 coding sequence is TGTGCCAGCAGTTTGGGCACTGAAGCTTTCTTT.

In its sample, this clonotype was seen many times. This sequence joins TRBV28 and TRBJ2-3; D possibly corresponds to TRBD2 (6 bases). Germline V CDR1 and CDR2: MDHEN, SYDVKM. V lost 4 bases, J lost 1 base, and 18 bases lay in between. This CDR3 comprises 17 residues. The CDR3 region is CASSYPRGVAGTDTQYF. CDR3 nucleotides: TGTGCCAGCAGTTACCCCAGAGGGGTAGCGGGCACAGATACGCAGTATTTT.

This clonotype appeared a few times. CDR3 sequence: CSVEDRTGTYEQYF. CDR3 in DNA: TGCAGCGTTGAAGATCGAACTGGAACCTACGAGCAGTACTTC. The chain links TRBV29-1 to TRBJ2-7; D gene ambiguous. The V gene lost 0 bases and the J gene lost 2 bases, with 11 bases spanning the gap. Germline V gene sequence: CDR1 SQVTM, CDR2 ANQGSEA. The CDR3 loop spans 14 amino acids.

This clonotype has a handful of counts. The chain is built from TRBV6-4 and TRBJ2-7; 8 bases map to TRBD1. CDR1 and CDR2 (germline): MRHNA, SNTAGT. With 0 bases clipped from V and 1 base from J, the junction kept 2 bases outside the gene matches. The CDR3 length is 15 residues. As DNA, the CDR3 is TGTGCCAGCAGTGACTCCGGGACAGGTTCCTACGAGCAGTACTTC. It codes for CASSDSGTGSYEQYF.

This clonotype has at least ten counts. V and J are TRBV3-1 and TRBJ2-1; 8 bases are shared with TRBD1. The V segment lost 0 bases and the J segment 8 bases; nucleotides outside the gene matches: 6. The CDR3 consists of 15 residues. The V gene's germline CDR1 is LGHDT and CDR2 YNNKEL (reference sequence). CDR3 in amino acids: CASSQDQTGAHEQFF. The CDR3 nucleotides are TGTGCCAGCAGCCAAGACCAGACAGGGGCGCATGAGCAGTTCTTC.

There are many counts of this clonotype. CDR3 bases: TGCAGTGCTAGAGATTCAAAGGTAGCGGGAAGCACAGATACGCAGTATTTT. Amino acids: CSARDSKVAGSTDTQYF. The chain joins TRBV20-1 to TRBJ2-3; 8 bases align to TRBD2. Losses at the gene ends were 0 bases for V and 0 bases for J; bases not matched to a gene: 8. Looked up from germline, CDR1 is DFQATT and CDR2 is SNEGSKA (reference sequence). The CDR3 has 17 amino acids.

This clonotype showed up just a few times. This rearrangement joins TRBV12-3 or TRBV12-4 to TRBJ1-1, with D uncertain. This CDR3 contains 12 residues. V lost 5 bases and J 8 bases, leaving 12 bases between the germline ends. CDR3 sequence (DNA): TGTGCCAGCAGTCCCACGGAGGGAGAAGCTTTCTTT. Protein sequence: CASSPTEGEAFF.

This clonotype occurred many times. The chain uses TRBV20-1 and TRBJ2-3; D unresolved. The CDR3 spans 12 residues. The V gene's germline CDR1 is DFQATT and CDR2 SNEGSKA (reference sequence). V was pared by 6 bases and J by 4 bases, with 11 bases between. This chain's CDR3 is CSAQSASDTQYF. DNA for the CDR3: TGCAGTGCCCAGAGCGCATCAGATACGCAGTATTTT.

This clonotype was detected many times. CDR3 region: CASSPLGGSPLHF. As DNA, the CDR3 is TGTGCCAGCAGCCCCCTCGGGGGGTCACCCCTCCACTTT. The rearrangement uses TRBV7-3 and TRBJ1-6, with a tentative D call TRBD1 (5 bases). V dropped 5 bases and J dropped 10 bases, with 12 bases sitting between them. The germline V gene encodes CDR1 SGHTA and CDR2 FQGTGA. The CDR3 is made up of 13 amino acids.

This clonotype was picked up many times. The rearrangement joins TRBV6-1 to TRBJ1-2; TRBD1 might be the D (5 bases). This CDR3 spans 15 amino acids. The germline CDR1 and CDR2 sequences are MNHNS and SASEGT. Trimming stripped 6 bases from V and 2 bases from J, with 16 bases between. CDR3 region: CASSASGRINYGYTF. CDR3 DNA sequence: TGTGCCAGCAGCGCATCGGGACGGATCAACTATGGCTACACCTTC.

This clonotype was seen at least ten times. The chain is built from TRBV6-1 and TRBJ2-7, with TRBD1 matching 12 bases. The V gene end was trimmed by 8 bases and the J gene end by 2 bases; junction bases not matched to a gene: 7. Germline-derived CDR1 and CDR2 are MNHNS and SASEGT. The CDR3 covers 15 residues. The CDR3 spells CASVLGQGAPYEQYF. In DNA, the CDR3 is TGTGCCAGCGTACTGGGACAGGGGGCACCCTACGAGCAGTACTTC.

This sequence joins TRBV7-6 and TRBJ2-2; D gene unclear. Germline V gene lookup returns CDR1 SGHVS and CDR2 FNYEAQ. Trimming shortened V by 4 bases and J by 1 base, and 7 bases separated the two germline ends. This CDR3 comprises 14 residues. CDR3 amino acids: CASSWFGNTGELFF. The CDR3 bases are TGTGCCAGCAGCTGGTTTGGGAACACCGGGGAGCTGTTTTTT.

This clonotype was found a few times. V usage is TRBV7-6 and J usage is TRBJ2-5, with D possibly being TRBD2 (5 bases). Germline CDR1 is SGHVS and CDR2 is FNYEAQ. Trimming took 5 bases from V and 5 from J, leaving 21 bases between them. This CDR3 is built from 16 residues. The CDR3 DNA sequence: TGTGCCAGCAGCCAGTCCGCGTTCCGGAGGATTGAGACCCAGTACTTC. Translated: CASSQSAFRRIETQYF. The full variable domain, in which reference TRBV7-6 and TRBJ2-5 provide the parts outside the CDR3, is GAGVSQSPRYKVTKRGQDVALRCDPISGHVSLYWYRQALGQGPEFLTYFNYEAQQDKSGLPNDRFSAERPEGSISTLTIQRTEQRDSAMYRCASSQSAFRRIETQYFGPGTRLLVL.

This clonotype was seen many times. V usage is TRBV27 and J usage is TRBJ2-3, with 9 bases identical to TRBD2. Trimming removed 6 bases from V and 1 base from J; junction bases left unmatched: 8. This CDR3 is built from 16 residues. Germline CDR1 reads MNHEY; CDR2 reads SMNVEV (reference sequence). The CDR3 protein is CASRGRRGGRTDTQYF. CDR3 sequence (DNA): TGTGCCAGCAGGGGTAGGCGGGGGGGCCGCACAGATACGCAGTATTTT.

CDR3 protein: CASSQSTGGALFF. As DNA, the CDR3 is TGTGCCAGCAGCCAGTCTACAGGGGGCGCACTGTTTTTT. This chain joins TRBV7-3 and TRBJ1-4; 9 bases match TRBD1. The trim removed 5 bases at V and 13 bases at J, leaving 8 bases unmatched. Per germline, CDR1 SGHTA and CDR2 FQGTGA. CDR3 size: 13 residues.

Many counts were recorded for this clonotype. The V gene is TRBV20-1, the J gene TRBJ1-3; TRBD1 is a possible D gene (5 bases). V dropped 5 bases and J dropped 4 bases, with 15 bases sitting between them. The CDR3 spans 14 residues. CDR1 and CDR2 (germline): DFQATT, SNEGSKA (reference sequence). CDR3 loop: CSAPRGGVGNTIYF. CDR3 sequence (DNA): TGCAGTGCTCCTCGTGGGGGGGTGGGAAACACCATATATTTT.

The table lists this clonotype with a few counts. The chain has TRBV5-4 and TRBJ1-5, with D possibly being TRBD1 (6 bases). Germline CDR1 reads SGHNT; CDR2 reads YYREEE (reference sequence). The length of the CDR3 is 14 residues. V lost 7 bases and J 8 bases, leaving 19 bases between the germline ends. CDR3 sequence: CASGRQARRKPQHF. As DNA, the CDR3 is TGTGCCAGCGGAAGACAGGCCCGCAGGAAGCCCCAGCATTTT.

The rearrangement links TRBV29-1 to TRBJ2-7; 11 bases agree with TRBD2. Looked up from germline, CDR1 is SQVTM and CDR2 is ANQGSEA. This CDR3 is 13 amino acids long. Unmatched junction bases numbered 3, after V lost 4 bases and J lost 4 bases. The CDR3: CSVVVAGGYEQYF. The CDR3, as DNA: TGCAGCGTTGTGGTAGCGGGAGGGTACGAGCAGTACTTC.

In its sample, this clonotype was seen once. Since a much larger clone is just one base distant, this may be a read error. This chain links TRBV27 with TRBJ2-7; D may be TRBD1 (6 bases). Germline CDR1 MNHEY, CDR2 SMNVEV (reference sequence). CDR3 length: 13 amino acids. V gave up 9 bases and J gave up 8 bases, with 20 bases separating them. The chain's CDR3 is CASQNRVNHKQYF. The CDR3 DNA follows: TGTGCCAGTCAAAACAGGGTCAACCACAAGCAGTACTTC.

V is TRBV6-2 or TRBV6-3 and J is TRBJ2-1; D is undetermined. This CDR3 comprises 14 residues. V lost 0 bases and J 3 bases, leaving 6 bases between the germline ends. Germline assignment: CDR1 MNHEY and CDR2 SVGEGT. In nucleotides, the CDR3 is TGTGCCAGCAGTTACTCGATCATCTACAATGAGCAGTTCTTC. Translation gives CASSYSIIYNEQFF.

This clonotype was observed a handful of times. This rearrangement joins TRBV7-8 to TRBJ1-1, with D possibly TRBD1 on 6 matching bases. The germline gives CDR1 SGHVS, CDR2 FQNEAQ. The CDR3 length is 12 residues. V lost 3 bases, J lost 8 bases, and 10 bases lay in between. The CDR3 DNA sequence: TGTGCCAGCAGCTTCGCAGGGGTCGAAGCTTTCTTT. Amino acid sequence: CASSFAGVEAFF.

Many counts were recorded for this clonotype. V gene TRBV3-1 combines with J gene TRBJ2-1, with 7 bases fitting TRBD1. This CDR3 has 14 amino acids. Germline CDR1 reads LGHDT; CDR2 reads YNNKEL (reference sequence). Trimming removed 5 bases from V and 5 bases from J; junction bases left unmatched: 6. CDR3 residues: CASSDTGENNEQFF. CDR3 DNA sequence: TGTGCCAGCAGCGATACAGGGGAAAACAATGAGCAGTTCTTC.

This clonotype showed up just a few times. With a much larger clone just one base away, this may be a read error. The V and J genes are TRBV18 and TRBJ2-3; TRBD2 matches at 7 bases. Unmatched junction bases numbered 3, after V lost 3 bases and J lost 0 bases. From germline, CDR1 is KGHSH and CDR2 LQKENI. The CDR3 has 15 residues. The chain's CDR3 is CASSPKRESTDTQYF. The CDR3 coding sequence is TGTGCCAGCTCACCGAAGCGGGAAAGCACAGATACGCAGTATTTT.

This clonotype was counted a few times. V and J are TRBV12-3 or TRBV12-4 and TRBJ2-2, with D possibly being TRBD2 (5 bases). CDR3 length equals 15 residues. Trimming took off 1 base at V and 3 bases at J, with 9 bases between the two ends. CDR3 residues: CASSLGRVYTGELFF. The CDR3 nucleotides are TGTGCCAGCAGTTTAGGGCGGGTGTACACCGGGGAGCTGTTTTTT.

On this clonotype: A much larger clone differs from this one at a single base, so this may be a read error. The rearrangement joins TRBV11-2 to TRBJ2-1; 7 bases fit TRBD1. CDR3 length: 19 residues. V shed 5 bases, J shed 5 bases, and the junction held 21 bases outside the gene matches. Germline assignment: CDR1 SGHAT and CDR2 FQNNGV. CDR3 sequence reads: CASSDRDSARQTFHNEQFF. CDR3 in DNA: TGTGCCAGCAGCGACAGGGATTCCGCCCGACAAACTTTCCACAATGAGCAGTTCTTC.